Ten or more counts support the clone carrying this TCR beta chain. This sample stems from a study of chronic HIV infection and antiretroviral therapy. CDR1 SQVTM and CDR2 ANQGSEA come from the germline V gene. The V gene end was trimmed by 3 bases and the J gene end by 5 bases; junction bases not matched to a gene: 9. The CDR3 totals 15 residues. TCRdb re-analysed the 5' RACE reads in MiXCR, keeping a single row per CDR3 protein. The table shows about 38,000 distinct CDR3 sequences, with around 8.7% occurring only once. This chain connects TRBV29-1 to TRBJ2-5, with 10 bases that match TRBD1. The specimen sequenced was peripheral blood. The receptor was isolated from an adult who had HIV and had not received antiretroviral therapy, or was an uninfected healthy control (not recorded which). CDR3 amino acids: CSVDIRDRGVETQYF. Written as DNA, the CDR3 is TGCAGCGTTGACATCCGGGACAGGGGTGTTGAGACCCAGTACTTC.